This entry lists 9 T cell receptor beta chains sequenced from one sample in a study of PD-1 blockade in classical Hodgkin lymphoma. Repertoires were generated with immunoSEQ multiplex PCR, while TCRdb's copy carries only in-frame clones and drops some. The sample contains 70,000 or so clones, 93% of which appear only once. All trial patients relapsed after autologous stem cell transplantation. Sequences were derived from peripheral blood mononuclear cells (PBMCs), sampled at baseline. These receptors originate from a human donor with classical Hodgkin lymphoma.

The chain carries TRBV9 and TRBJ1-1; TRBD1 matches at 7 bases. Germline CDR1 is SGDLS and CDR2 is YYNGEE. V was pared by 2 bases and J by 7 bases, with 5 bases of the junction left unmatched. The length of the CDR3 is 13 residues. The CDR3 reads CASSVGQPIEAFF. CDR3 bases: TGTGCCAGCAGCGTGGGACAGCCGATTGAAGCTTTCTTT.

The V gene is TRBV27, the J gene TRBJ2-7; tentatively, D is TRBD1 (5 bases). CDR3 length: 13 amino acids. The V end lost 3 bases, the J end lost 1 base, and 7 bases lay between the germline ends. The germline CDR1 and CDR2 sequences are MNHEY and SMNVEV (reference sequence). The CDR3 reads CASSFRDSYEQYF. Written as DNA, the CDR3 is TGTGCCAGCAGTTTCAGGGATTCCTACGAGCAGTACTTC.

The chain recombines TRBV27 with TRBJ2-5; TRBD2 might be the D (5 bases). The CDR3 runs 13 residues. V gave up 2 bases and J gave up 5 bases, with 9 bases separating them. Germline CDR1 and CDR2: MNHEY and SMNVEV (reference sequence). CDR3 sequence: CASSLAGAETQYF. In nucleotides, the CDR3 is TGTGCCAGCAGTTTAGCGGGCGCGGAGACCCAGTACTTC.

The rearrangement links TRBV27 to TRBJ2-7, with a tentative D call TRBD2 (5 bases). Germline CDR1 is MNHEY and CDR2 is SMNVEV (reference sequence). Trimming took 0 bases from V and 0 from J, leaving 6 bases between them. The CDR3 has 14 residues. CDR3 coding DNA: TGTGCCAGCAGTTTATCAGGGAGCTCCTACGAGCAGTACTTC. It codes for CASSLSGSSYEQYF.

The rearrangement joins TRBV25-1 to TRBJ1-3; no definite D call. Germline V gene sequence: CDR1 MGHDK, CDR2 SYGVNS. Trimming removed 8 bases at V and 6 bases at J, with 14 bases between. The CDR3 loop spans 13 amino acids. CDR3 DNA: TGTGCCAGCTCTTCCCGCCGATTAAACACCATATATTTT. This codes for CASSSRRLNTIYF.

This chain links TRBV27 with TRBJ1-1, with 12 bases that match TRBD1. V shed 3 bases, J shed 3 bases, and the junction held 5 bases outside the gene matches. Germline loops: CDR1 MNHEY, CDR2 SMNVEV (reference sequence). This CDR3 has 16 residues. The CDR3 coding sequence is TGTGCCAGCAGTTTCGGGACAGGGGGCGCCTACACTGAAGCTTTCTTT. The encoded protein is CASSFGTGGAYTEAFF.

This clone is medium-sized within its sample. The chain combines TRBV14 with TRBJ2-3, with unresolved D. From germline, CDR1 is SGHDN and CDR2 FVKESK. Trimming left V 1 base short and J 2 bases short, with 10 bases between. The CDR3 loop spans 15 amino acids. The CDR3 coding sequence is TGTGCCAGCAGCCAAGGCGTCCGGTACACAGATACGCAGTATTTT. Its translation is CASSQGVRYTDTQYF.

V and J are TRBV6-1 and TRBJ2-3, with a weak D call TRBD2 (6 bases). CDR1 MNHNS and CDR2 SASEGT come from the germline V gene. The CDR3 spans 15 residues. Trimming shortened V by 6 bases and J by 0 bases, and 13 bases separated the two germline ends. The CDR3 protein is CASRELAASTDTQYF. The CDR3 DNA is TGTGCCAGCAGAGAATTAGCGGCGAGCACAGATACGCAGTATTTT.

This sequence joins TRBV25-1 and TRBJ2-3; 9 bases fit TRBD2. V shed 1 base and J 14 bases; nucleotides not matched to a gene: 7. The CDR3 covers 13 residues. The germline V gene encodes CDR1 MGHDK and CDR2 SYGVNS. In DNA form, the CDR3 reads TGTGCCAGCAGTGAATCTGAAGCGGGGGGTCTGTATTTT. Translated, it gives CASSESEAGGLYF.